The 27 T cell receptor beta chains presented below share a single source sample, sequenced in a study of cytotoxic CD8 clonotypes in ibrutinib-treated CLL. The table came from immunoSEQ multiplex PCR; TCRdb's copy has only in-frame clones and leaves some out. The sample consists of tens of thousands of clones, 90% of them appearing once. The source was PBMCs, collected after 12 months of ibrutinib treatment. These receptors came from a human donor with chronic lymphocytic leukemia.

A few counts support this clone. The chain links TRBV19 to TRBJ2-5; tentatively, D is TRBD1 or TRBD2 (5 bases each). Germline V gene data show CDR1 as LNHDA and CDR2 as SQIVND (reference sequence). This CDR3 is built from 13 residues. V was shortened by 3 bases and J by 5 bases, with 10 bases between the two germline ends. The CDR3 DNA is TGTGCCAGTAGTATCGAGGGGCGGGAGACCCAGTACTTC. Translation: CASSIEGRETQYF.

The chain combines TRBV30 with TRBJ1-1, with a possible D match to TRBD1 (5 bases). This CDR3 comprises 15 residues. V lost 5 bases to trimming and J lost 4 bases, with 20 bases between them. The germline V gene encodes CDR1 GTSNPN and CDR2 SVGIG (reference sequence). The CDR3 DNA is TGTGCCTGGGGCCCGGGACCCCGGTCCACCACTGAAGCTTTCTTT. It yields the protein CAWGPGPRSTTEAFF.

The chain links TRBV5-1 to TRBJ1-1; 11 positions agree with TRBD1. The CDR3 is 16 residues long. Losses at the gene ends were 3 bases for V and 3 bases for J; bases not matched to a gene: 7. Germline CDR1 reads SGHRS; CDR2 reads YFSETQ. CDR3 DNA: TGCGCCAGCAGCTCCCGGGACAGGGGGATCGACACTGAAGCTTTCTTT. Its translation is CASSSRDRGIDTEAFF.

The J gene is TRBJ2-5, the V gene TRBV9, with a possible D match to TRBD2 (5 bases). Deletions cut 4 bases from V and 4 bases from J, with 14 bases between. The CDR3 is 14 residues long. The germline V gene encodes CDR1 SGDLS and CDR2 YYNGEE. DNA of the CDR3: TGTGCCAGCAGCCCCCAGACTAACTCAGAGACCCAGTACTTC. The encoded protein is CASSPQTNSETQYF. The entire variable domain, with the rest obtained from reference TRBV9 and TRBJ2-5, is as follows: DSGVTQTPKHLITATGQRVTLRCSPRSGDLSVYWYQQSLDQGLQFLIQYYNGEERAKGNILERFSAQQFPDLHSELNLSSLELGDSALYFCASSPQTNSETQYFGPGTRLLVL.

This clone has only one observation. This rearrangement joins TRBV7-2 to TRBJ1-1, with D perhaps TRBD1 (5 bases). Trimming took 5 bases from V and 1 from J, leaving 14 bases between them. This CDR3 is 15 amino acids long. The germline V gene encodes CDR1 SGHTA and CDR2 FQGNSA. The DNA for the CDR3 is TGTGCCAGCAGCGGGGGGGTGGTTGGGAACACTGAAGCTTTCTTT. Amino acids: CASSGGVVGNTEAFF.

V is TRBV7-9 and J is TRBJ1-1, with D possibly matching TRBD1 (5 bases). The CDR3 sequence is 10 residues long. Trimming cost V 8 bases and J 11 bases, with 12 bases left between them. Per the germline V gene, CDR1 is SEHNR and CDR2 is FQNEAQ (reference sequence). This chain's CDR3 is CASGLGGAFF. The CDR3 DNA is TGTGCCAGCGGGTTGGGGGGTGCTTTCTTT.

This chain connects TRBV12-2 to TRBJ2-2. TRBV12-2 is an annotated pseudogene. The CDR3 sequence is 19 residues long. CDR3 protein: CASRLGDWAGRMDTGELFF. CDR3 sequence (DNA): TGTGCAAGTCGCTTGGGGGATTGGGCCGGACGCATGGACACCGGGGAGCTGTTTTTT.

The chain joins TRBV6-5 to TRBJ2-5, with D perhaps TRBD1 (5 bases). The CDR3 extends over 15 amino acids. Per the germline V gene, CDR1 is MNHEY and CDR2 is SVGAGI. The V end lost 2 bases, the J end lost 2 bases, and 12 bases lay between the germline ends. CDR3 sequence: CASSYQTGLQETQYF. The CDR3 DNA is TGTGCCAGCAGTTACCAAACAGGCCTTCAAGAGACCCAGTACTTC.

A single count supports this clone. The rearrangement uses TRBV20-1 and TRBJ2-3; D not resolved. Germline V gene lookup returns CDR1 DFQATT and CDR2 SNEGSKA (reference sequence). V was pared by 3 bases and J by 3 bases, with 4 bases between. The CDR3 is 11 amino acids. The CDR3 reads CSASYTDTQYF. CDR3 sequence (DNA): TGCAGTGCTAGTTATACAGATACGCAGTATTTT.

The rearrangement links TRBV28 to TRBJ1-2; TRBD1 matches at 7 bases. Germline CDR1 and CDR2: MDHEN and SYDVKM. V was pared by 6 bases and J by 4 bases, with 8 bases of the junction left unmatched. The CDR3 sequence is 14 residues long. CDR3 loop: CASRQGGPGYGYTF. CDR3 DNA: TGTGCCAGCAGACAAGGGGGCCCGGGCTATGGCTACACCTTC.

This chain uses TRBV7-9 with TRBJ1-4; D perhaps matches TRBD1 (6 bases). The CDR3 runs 14 residues. Per germline, CDR1 SEHNR and CDR2 FQNEAQ (reference sequence). Trimming took 2 bases from V and 7 from J, leaving 11 bases between them. The CDR3 coding sequence is TGTGCCAGCAGCTTATTGGGGGCTGGTGAAAAACTGTTTTTT. It encodes CASSLLGAGEKLFF.

This clone appeared a single time. The chain has TRBV5-5 and TRBJ1-1; D is possibly TRBD1 (5 bases). The CDR3 has 14 amino acids. Germline V lookup: CDR1 SGHKS, CDR2 YYEKEE (reference sequence). V lost 4 bases and J lost 4, with 14 bases in between. The CDR3 protein is CASSIGHSPTEAFF. The CDR3 DNA follows: TGTGCCAGCAGCATTGGACATTCTCCCACTGAAGCTTTCTTT. The whole variable domain, filled in from reference TRBV5-5 and TRBJ1-1, reads DAGVTQSPTHLIKTRGQQVTLRCSPISGHKSVSWYQQVLGQGPQFIFQYYEKEERGRGNFPDRFSARQFPNYSSELNVNALLLGDSALYLCASSIGHSPTEAFFGQGTRLTVV.

This clone was counted a single time. The V and J genes are TRBV19 and TRBJ2-1; D is ambiguous. The V end lost 2 bases, the J end lost 5 bases, and 10 bases lay between the germline ends. The CDR3 sequence is 14 residues long. Germline V lookup: CDR1 LNHDA, CDR2 SQIVND (reference sequence). In DNA form, the CDR3 reads TGTGCCAGTAGTATATTCCGGCAAGACAATGAGCAGTTCTTC. It specifies CASSIFRQDNEQFF.

This clone was picked up one time. The chain couples TRBV4-2 to TRBJ2-7, with TRBD2 identical over 11 bases. The CDR3 totals 17 residues. J gave up 2 bases and V 3 bases, and 9 bases lay outside the gene matches. The germline V gene encodes CDR1 LGHNA and CDR2 YNFKEQ. CDR3 DNA: TGTGCCAGCAGCCATACGAAGACTAGCGGGGCTCCCTACGAGCAGTACTTC. Its translation is CASSHTKTSGAPYEQYF.

V usage is TRBV30 and J usage is TRBJ1-2, with D unclear. Germline V gives CDR1 GTSNPN, CDR2 SVGIG (reference sequence). CDR3 length: 12 amino acids. V was shortened by 0 bases and J by 6 bases, with 8 bases between the two germline ends. CDR3 sequence: CAWSVGSDGYTF. The CDR3 nucleotides read TGTGCCTGGAGTGTAGGGTCAGATGGCTACACCTTC.

This chain joins TRBV4-3 and TRBJ1-4; D is perhaps TRBD1 (5 bases). Germline V gene lookup returns CDR1 LGHNA and CDR2 YSLEER. V gave up 3 bases and J gave up 5 bases, with 16 bases separating them. The CDR3 extends over 16 amino acids. CDR3 protein: CASSQGVVWGNEKLFF. As DNA, the CDR3 is TGCGCCAGCAGCCAGGGGGTCGTTTGGGGGAATGAAAAACTGTTTTTT.

The rearrangement uses TRBV13 and TRBJ1-2; D uncertain. Per the germline V gene, CDR1 is PRHDT and CDR2 is FYEKMQ (reference sequence). Trimming removed 5 bases from V and 9 bases from J, with 16 bases in between. This CDR3 comprises 13 residues. CDR3 DNA: TGTGCCAGCAGCCAGACTCCGCGGCCCCGCTACACCTTC. This gives the protein CASSQTPRPRYTF.

V usage is TRBV7-9 and J usage is TRBJ1-1; D not resolved. V lost 5 bases to trimming and J lost 1 base, with 8 bases between them. The CDR3 consists of 13 residues. Germline values: CDR1 SEHNR, CDR2 FQNEAQ (reference sequence). The CDR3 reads CASSLVENTEAFF. CDR3 DNA sequence: TGTGCCAGCAGCCTCGTTGAGAACACTGAAGCTTTCTTT.

V is TRBV20-1 and J is TRBJ1-2, with TRBD1 as a possible D gene (5 bases). CDR1 and CDR2 from the germline V gene are DFQATT and SNEGSKA (reference sequence). CDR3 length: 11 amino acids. The CDR3 is CSLFGGNGYTF. In DNA form, the CDR3 reads TGCAGCCTATTTGGGGGGAATGGCTACACCTTC.

The rearrangement links TRBV27 to TRBJ2-3; no clear D gene. This CDR3 region has 13 residues. V was shortened by 0 bases and J by 6 bases, with 7 bases between the two germline ends. CDR1 is MNHEY, CDR2 SMNVEV, per germline (reference sequence). The DNA of the CDR3 is TGTGCCAGCAGTTTATCTAGCATGGATACGCAGTATTTT. It codes for CASSLSSMDTQYF.

The chain carries TRBV19 and TRBJ1-5; tentative D call: TRBD1 (5 bases). Germline V gene data show CDR1 as LNHDA and CDR2 as SQIVND (reference sequence). The CDR3 length is 17 residues. Trimming stripped 5 bases from V and 0 bases from J, with 17 bases between. Here the CDR3 reads CASSRTMGGYSNQPQHF. Written as DNA, the CDR3 is TGTGCCAGTAGTCGAACCATGGGGGGGTATAGCAATCAGCCCCAGCATTTT.

The V gene is TRBV7-8, the J gene TRBJ2-7, with D possibly TRBD2 on 6 matching bases. CDR3 size: 16 residues. The ends were cut back, 5 bases at V and 7 bases at J, with 24 bases in the middle. CDR1 is SGHVS and CDR2 is FQNEAQ in the germline V gene. For the CDR3, the DNA is TGTGCCAGCAGCCCCCCCTCCGGGAGCCCACCTTTGGAGCAGTACTTC. Translating gives CASSPPSGSPPLEQYF.

The rearrangement links TRBV4-2 to TRBJ1-5; TRBD1 agrees at 8 bases. Germline CDR1 LGHNA, CDR2 YNFKEQ. This CDR3 has 14 amino acids. V lost 4 bases to trimming and J lost 5 bases; unmatched junction nucleotides: 4. The CDR3 reads CASSRGQGHQPQHF. The CDR3 DNA reads TGTGCCAGCAGCCGAGGACAGGGTCATCAGCCCCAGCATTTT.

This clone was detected only once. The gene calls are TRBV5-5 and TRBJ2-5; D is undetermined. V was shortened by 2 bases and J by 5 bases, with 7 bases between the two germline ends. Germline V gene sequence: CDR1 SGHKS, CDR2 YYEKEE (reference sequence). This CDR3 has 12 amino acids. DNA of the CDR3: TGTGCCAGCAGCTTCCACAGTGAGACCCAGTACTTC. This gives the protein CASSFHSETQYF.

The V gene is TRBV6-1, the J gene TRBJ1-5, with 7 bases that match TRBD1. Trimming at V came to 3 bases and at J to 0 bases, leaving 5 bases not matched to a gene. From germline, CDR1 is MNHNS and CDR2 SASEGT. The CDR3 loop spans 16 amino acids. The DNA of the CDR3 is TGTGCCAGCAGTGAGGTGACAGGGAATAGCAATCAGCCCCAGCATTTT. Protein product: CASSEVTGNSNQPQHF.

V gene TRBV7-8 combines with J gene TRBJ2-1; D unclear. Deletions cut 2 bases from V and 3 bases from J, with 5 bases between. Germline V CDR1 and CDR2: SGHVS, FQNEAQ. The CDR3 totals 13 residues. The CDR3 here is CASSLSDYNEQFF. The CDR3 DNA reads TGTGCCAGCAGCTTATCTGACTACAATGAGCAGTTCTTC.

V gene TRBV1 combines with J gene TRBJ1-5; the D segment call TRBD1 is taken from the table without a DNA check. TRBV1 is flagged as a pseudogene. The CDR3 is 20 amino acids. The CDR3 nucleotides are TGCACCAGCAGCCAAGATGATGAGGGGGAATATATTTATAGCAATCAGCCCCAGCATTTT. As protein: CTSSQDDEGEYIYSNQPQHF.